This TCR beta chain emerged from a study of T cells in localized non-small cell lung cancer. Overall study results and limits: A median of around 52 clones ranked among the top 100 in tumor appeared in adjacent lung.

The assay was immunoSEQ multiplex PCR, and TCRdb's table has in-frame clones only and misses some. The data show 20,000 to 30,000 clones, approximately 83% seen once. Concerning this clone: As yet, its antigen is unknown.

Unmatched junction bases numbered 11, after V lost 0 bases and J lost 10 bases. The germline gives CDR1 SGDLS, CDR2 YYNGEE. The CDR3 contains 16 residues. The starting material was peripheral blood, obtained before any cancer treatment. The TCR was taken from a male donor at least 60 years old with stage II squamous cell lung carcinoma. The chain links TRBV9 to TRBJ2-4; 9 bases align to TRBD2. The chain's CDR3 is CASSVAFSGSEGIQYF. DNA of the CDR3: TGTGCCAGCAGCGTAGCCTTTAGCGGGAGTGAGGGGATTCAGTACTTC.